This record covers a single TCR beta chain. This clonotype was picked up many times. Its antigen remains unidentified. No base qualities exist here, and no much larger clone lies one base off it. The data stem from a study of T cell repertoires in cytomegalovirus infection (dated by TCRdb to between 2018 and 2021). About the full investigation: Because public TCR beta signatures pointed to carriage of CMV infection together with the matching HLA type, the HLA type of each donor mattered for the analysis. Points the paper makes about the study in general: The ex vivo response was dominated by HLA-C-restricted CMV-specific TCR beta clonotypes, and the single most frequent clonotype in two of eight donors was supplied by these HLA-C-restricted clonotypes. Cumulative frequency of public TCR beta family members discriminated carriers of CMV infection plus the relevant HLA type in this cohort and an independent 352-donor cohort.

These reads were obtained on an Illumina HiSeq 1500. TCRdb reprocessed the public reads (quality trimming at Q25 with fastp, clone calling with MiXCR) and kept in-frame beta chains. Rows matching on CDR3 protein sequence are summarized as one entry with the most common DNA and genes. The sample data list some 450,000 distinct CDR3 sequences, and 30% to 40% of these were observed just once. The ten largest make up roughly an eighth of the sample. Deletion took 5 bases off V and 2 bases off J, with a span of 16 bases between the germline ends. Spanning cysteine to phenylalanine, the CDR3 consists of 15 amino acids. The only DNA kept is the CDR3, 45 bases in frame from the first base. The germline V gene yields SGHTA for CDR1 and FQGNSA for CDR2.

The chain was built from TRBV7-2 and TRBJ2-7; a tentative D match to TRBD2 spans 5 bases. This TCR derives from a human donor in good health (CMV status not recorded). Some clones in this sample may be carry-over from other donors' samples. Source material: PBMCs. The CDR3 corresponds to CASSQFGPSTYEQYF. The nucleotides read TGTGCCAGCAGCCAATTCGGACCTAGCACCTACGAGCAGTACTTC.